One TCR beta chain is described in this entry. Its matching antigen is unknown. The study enrolled healthy HIV-negative adults without recent acute infections or vaccinations as donors. In the sorted-subset replicate PCRs, 200 ng DNA, tens of thousands of T cell genomes, was used. Some clones are missing from TCRdb's copy, which holds only in-frame ones; the method was immunoSEQ multiplex PCR. This sample has 950,000 to 1,100,000 clones; approximately 80% occur once, and the top ten carry around 0.61%. The data were taken from a study of shared clonotypes between healthy human individuals. Findings and limits, study-wide: Rarefaction indicated that sorted-subset sequencing remained incomplete although depth was large. Clonotype sharing across several donors was observed for approximately 5% of naive CD4 clonotypes.

With 6 bases clipped from V and 8 bases from J, the junction kept 10 bases outside the gene matches. The CDR3 contains 15 residues. Looked up from germline, CDR1 is MDHEN and CDR2 is SYDVKM. The chain recombines TRBV28 with TRBJ2-1, with 10 bases matching TRBD2. This TCR was recovered from a man aged 18-30 years in good health. Some clones in this sample may be carry-over from other donors' samples. Material for sequencing was memory CD4+ T cells from PBMCs. Subset meaning: CD45RA-negative fraction. The CDR3 here is CASSLAGAQRDEQFF. For the CDR3, the DNA is TGTGCCAGCAGCCTAGCGGGGGCGCAGAGGGATGAGCAGTTCTTC. Using reference TRBV28 and TRBJ2-1 for the parts outside the CDR3, the full variable domain is DVKVTQSSRYLVKRTGEKVFLECVQDMDHENMFWYRQDPGLGLRLIYFSYDVKMKEKGDIPEGYSVSREKKERFSLILESASTNQTSMYLCASSLAGAQRDEQFFGPGTRLTVL.